Presented here are 32 T cell receptor beta chains from one specimen sequenced in a study of shared clonotypes between healthy human individuals. The repertoire was sequenced with immunoSEQ multiplex PCR; TCRdb's copy has only in-frame clones and lacks some. The sample lists 1 million to 1.2 million clones, around 77% occurring once. Input material: memory CD4+ T cells from PBMCs. The subset: CD45RA-negative fraction. The receptors stem from a man aged 18 to 30 in good health. Some clones in this sample may be carry-over from other donors' samples.

This clone was seen a single time. The chain carries TRBV9 and TRBJ2-2; D remains unclear. The germline V gene encodes CDR1 SGDLS and CDR2 YYNGEE. V shed 4 bases and J shed 6 bases, with 7 bases lying between them. This CDR3 contains 12 residues. This CDR3 reads CASSFTPGELFF. The CDR3 bases are TGTGCCAGCAGCTTCACACCCGGGGAGCTGTTTTTT.

Comment on this clone: At one end, the junction sequence differs from germline, possibly due to a read error. V usage is TRBV2 and J usage is TRBJ2-7; D may be TRBD2 (5 bases). There are 12 residues in the CDR3. Germline loops: CDR1 SNHLY, CDR2 FYNNEI. CDR3 sequence reads: CASREGGYEQYF. CDR3 in DNA: TGTGCCAGCAGGGAAGGCGGGTACGAGCAGTACTTC.

The V call is TRBV7-9, the J call TRBJ2-3, with D unclear. V was trimmed by 4 bases and J by 8 bases, leaving 10 bases between them. Germline V lookup: CDR1 SEHNR, CDR2 FQNEAQ (reference sequence). The CDR3 length is 12 residues. CDR3 nucleotides: TGTGCCAGCAGCTCCCTGGGCGGTACGCAGTATTTT. Its translation: CASSSLGGTQYF.

This clone was seen just once. The chain is built from TRBV10-3 and TRBJ2-3; 8 bases align to TRBD1. V was pared by 6 bases and J by 8 bases, with 10 bases of the junction left unmatched. CDR1 ENHRY and CDR2 SYGVKD come from the germline V gene. This CDR3 comprises 14 residues. CDR3 nucleotide sequence: TGTGCCATCAGAGAGGACAGGGCCGGAGTTACGCAGTATTTT. As protein: CAIREDRAGVTQYF.

This clone was seen only once. The chain joins TRBV5-1 to TRBJ1-5; the D gene is possibly TRBD1 (5 bases). Trimming removed 5 bases at V and 5 bases at J, with 14 bases between. Germline CDR1 and CDR2: SGHRS and YFSETQ. The CDR3 has 14 amino acids. The DNA of the CDR3 is TGCGCCAGCAGTCCATTGGGGGAAGATCAGCCCCAGCATTTT. This encodes CASSPLGEDQPQHF.

The V gene is TRBV2, the J gene TRBJ1-5, with TRBD1 as a possible D gene (5 bases). Germline values: CDR1 SNHLY, CDR2 FYNNEI. V gave up 6 bases and J gave up 1 base, with 13 bases separating them. The CDR3 is 15 residues long. For the CDR3, the DNA is TGTGCCAGCAGGGGGACGGACTTCAGCAATCAGCCCCAGCATTTT. As protein: CASRGTDFSNQPQHF.

In the case of this clone: A read error is likely, as this CDR3 ends without the conserved phenylalanine or tryptophan. Here the CDR3 DNA reads TGTGCCAGCAGTTTCAGGGGGACCAACACTGAAGCTTTCTCT. Protein product: CASSFRGTNTEAFS. This sequence joins TRBV2 and TRBJ1-1; 7 nucleotides align to TRBD1. Germline lookup yields CDR1 SNHLY and CDR2 FYNNEI. CDR3 size: 14 residues. Losses at the gene ends were 5 bases for V and 2 bases for J; bases not matched to a gene: 5.

This chain joins TRBV9 and TRBJ1-6; a weak D match, TRBD1 (6 bases). The length of the CDR3 is 13 residues. V was shortened by 3 bases and J by 7 bases, with 8 bases between the two germline ends. Germline values: CDR1 SGDLS, CDR2 YYNGEE. CDR3 protein: CASSDRANSPLHF. CDR3 DNA: TGTGCCAGCAGCGACAGGGCGAATTCACCCCTCCACTTT.

The chain couples TRBV28 to TRBJ2-5; 10 nucleotides line up with TRBD2. The CDR3 runs to 15 residues. CDR1 is MDHEN and CDR2 is SYDVKM in the germline V gene. The J segment lost 4 bases and the V segment lost 9 bases, leaving 11 bases of the junction unmatched. The CDR3 region is CASHRLASGRETQYF. The DNA of the CDR3 is TGTGCCAGTCATAGACTGGCTAGCGGGAGAGAGACCCAGTACTTC. Complete variable domain (other parts from reference TRBV28 and TRBJ2-5): DVKVTQSSRYLVKRTGEKVFLECVQDMDHENMFWYRQDPGLGLRLIYFSYDVKMKEKGDIPEGYSVSREKKERFSLILESASTNQTSMYLCASHRLASGRETQYFGPGTRLLVL.

This clone appeared many times. The rearrangement uses TRBV27 and TRBJ2-1; a possible D gene is TRBD2 (6 bases). The CDR3 has 14 residues. Per the germline V gene, CDR1 is MNHEY and CDR2 is SMNVEV (reference sequence). V shed 5 bases and J shed 6 bases, with 14 bases lying between them. The CDR3 DNA reads TGTGCCAGCAGTGCGGGACCTTCTCTCAATGAGCAGTTCTTC. This sequence encodes CASSAGPSLNEQFF.

In its sample, this clone was seen once. The chain combines TRBV28 with TRBJ2-5; 9 positions agree with TRBD2. This CDR3 is 18 amino acids long. J gave up 5 bases and V 5 bases, and 18 bases lay outside the gene matches. CDR1 is MDHEN, CDR2 SYDVKM, per germline. The CDR3: CASSLLRLAEPQGETQYF. CDR3 coding DNA: TGTGCCAGCAGTCTCTTAAGACTAGCGGAGCCCCAGGGGGAGACCCAGTACTTC.

J is TRBJ2-5 and V is TRBV5-1; D perhaps matches TRBD2 (6 bases). V lost 0 bases and J lost 1, with 16 bases in between. The CDR3 consists of 17 residues. Germline V gene sequence: CDR1 SGHRS, CDR2 YFSETQ. CDR3 bases: TGCGCCAGCAGCTTGGGGAGGGGTCTGGCTGGCCAAGAGACCCAGTACTTC. Its protein product is CASSLGRGLAGQETQYF.

In DNA, the CDR3 is TGTGCCAGCAGCCAAGTCGGGACCCGATCTGGGGAGCAGTTCTTC. Its translation: CASSQVGTRSGEQFF. The chain carries TRBV4-2 and TRBJ2-1; either TRBD1 or TRBD2 may supply D (5 bases each). Per the germline V gene, CDR1 is LGHNA and CDR2 is YNFKEQ. Trimming took off 1 base at V and 10 bases at J, with 17 bases between the two ends. This CDR3 contains 15 residues.

V gene TRBV9 combines with J gene TRBJ1-1; D is unresolved. Per the germline V gene, CDR1 is SGDLS and CDR2 is YYNGEE. Trimming left V 0 bases short and J 0 bases short, with 12 bases between. The CDR3 covers 16 residues. This chain's CDR3 is CASSVGTDFMNTEAFF. As DNA, the CDR3 is TGTGCCAGCAGCGTAGGAACAGACTTCATGAACACTGAAGCTTTCTTT.

The V gene is TRBV5-1, the J gene TRBJ1-1, with D unresolved. The CDR3 loop spans 15 amino acids. V dropped 1 base and J dropped 1 base, with 11 bases sitting between them. Per the germline V gene, CDR1 is SGHRS and CDR2 is YFSETQ. The CDR3 protein is CASSLLGPKNTEAFF. The CDR3 DNA is TGCGCCAGCAGCTTGTTGGGCCCTAAGAACACTGAAGCTTTCTTT.

The chain recombines TRBV7-6 with TRBJ2-3, with a weak D call TRBD1 (6 bases). Trimming removed 5 bases at V and 3 bases at J, with 12 bases between. The length of the CDR3 is 14 residues. Germline CDR1 reads SGHVS; CDR2 reads FNYEAQ. DNA of the CDR3: TGTGCCAGCAGCGGGGGCCCGGGAACAGATACGCAGTATTTT. Its translation is CASSGGPGTDTQYF.

The CDR3 sequence: CASSTAVNYGYTF. Here the CDR3 DNA reads TGTGCCAGCAGCACAGCCGTTAACTATGGCTACACCTTC. The gene calls are TRBV7-8 and TRBJ1-2, with D unclear. Germline loops: CDR1 SGHVS, CDR2 FQNEAQ. There are 13 residues in the CDR3. Trimming removed 5 bases from V and 1 base from J, with 8 bases in between. The variable domain in full, completed from reference TRBV7-8 and TRBJ1-2, reads GAGVSQSPRYKVAKRGQDVALRCDPISGHVSLFWYQQALGQGPEFLTYFQNEAQLDKSGLPSDRFFAERPEGSVSTLKIQRTQQEDSAVYLCASSTAVNYGYTFGSGTRLTVV.

The gene calls are TRBV7-2 and TRBJ2-1; D not certain. The CDR3 length is 12 residues. In germline, CDR1 is SGHTA, CDR2 FQGNSA. Deletions cut 5 bases from V and 6 bases from J, with 8 bases between. The CDR3 nucleotides are TGTGCCAGCAGCCCCGGACCCAATGAGCAGTTCTTC. This translates into CASSPGPNEQFF.

The V call is TRBV11-2, the J call TRBJ2-1; D is ambiguous. V lost 5 bases and J lost 8, with 13 bases in between. Per germline, CDR1 SGHAT and CDR2 FQNNGV. The CDR3 sequence is 13 residues long. The DNA for the CDR3 is TGTGCCAGCAGCGTGGGCCCACTCGATGAGCAGTTCTTC. As protein: CASSVGPLDEQFF.

J is TRBJ2-2 and V is TRBV5-4; 7 nucleotides match TRBD1. The V and J ends lost 4 bases and 5 bases, in that order; junction bases with no gene match: 14. Per the germline V gene, CDR1 is SGHNT and CDR2 is YYREEE (reference sequence). The CDR3 covers 17 residues. The CDR3 DNA reads as TGTGCCAGCAGCCGGGTCGCAGGGGGAGCAGGGACCGGGGAGCTGTTTTTT. Encoded protein: CASSRVAGGAGTGELFF.

This clone showed up just a few times. The genes are TRBV15 and TRBJ1-5; D perhaps matches TRBD1 (5 bases). The V end lost 5 bases, the J end lost 0 bases, and 8 bases lay between the germline ends. Germline V lookup: CDR1 LNHNV, CDR2 YYDKDF (reference sequence). The CDR3 is 14 amino acids. CDR3 loop: CATSWGRSNQPQHF. The CDR3 bases are TGTGCCACCAGCTGGGGCCGTAGCAATCAGCCCCAGCATTTT.

This sequence joins TRBV5-4 and TRBJ1-3, with no clear D. Per germline, CDR1 SGHNT and CDR2 YYREEE (reference sequence). This CDR3 has 14 residues. Between the trimmed V and J ends, which lost 4 bases and 3 bases, there was a span of 11 bases. The chain's CDR3 is CASSDKVDGNTIYF. The CDR3 DNA follows: TGTGCCAGCAGCGATAAAGTCGATGGAAACACCATATATTTT.

The chain couples TRBV14 to TRBJ1-2, with TRBD1 matching over 7 bases. The ends lost 5 bases at V and 5 bases at J; junction bases unmatched: 5. The CDR3 contains 13 residues. Looked up from germline, CDR1 is SGHDN and CDR2 is FVKESK. Here the CDR3 reads CASSVATGYGYTF. CDR3 DNA sequence: TGTGCCAGCAGCGTCGCGACAGGGTATGGCTACACCTTC.

A note on this clone: A much larger clone lies one base from this, so it may be a read error. The chain links TRBV13 to TRBJ1-1; unclear D gene. The CDR3 length is 15 residues. From germline, CDR1 is PRHDT and CDR2 FYEKMQ (reference sequence). Trimming left V 4 bases short and J 4 bases short, with 16 bases between. The CDR3 coding sequence is TGTGCCAGCAGCTCCTTAGGCAGCGCGATCACTGAAGCTTTCTTT. This translates into CASSSLGSAITEAFF.

This clone was seen a handful of times. This sequence joins TRBV28 and TRBJ1-1; D is ambiguous. Deletions cut 5 bases from V and 0 bases from J, with 13 bases between. The CDR3 extends over 15 amino acids. Germline CDR1 is MDHEN and CDR2 is SYDVKM. The DNA for the CDR3 is TGTGCCAGCAGTCCCCCCCCACCGATGAACACTGAAGCTTTCTTT. It specifies CASSPPPPMNTEAFF.

The V call is TRBV5-1, the J call TRBJ2-5; unclear D gene. CDR1 and CDR2 from the germline V gene are SGHRS and YFSETQ. V was cut by 0 bases and J by 3 bases, with 9 bases left in between. The CDR3 loop spans 14 amino acids. The CDR3 sequence is CASSLGSWEETQYF. The CDR3 DNA sequence: TGCGCCAGCAGCTTGGGAAGTTGGGAAGAGACCCAGTACTTC.

The chain joins TRBV28 to TRBJ2-1; a weak D match, TRBD1 (6 bases). Trimming removed 8 bases at V and 14 bases at J, with 22 bases between. CDR3 size: 13 residues. Looked up from germline, CDR1 is MDHEN and CDR2 is SYDVKM. The CDR3 loop reads CASEGPGVRFEFF. CDR3 nucleotide sequence: TGTGCCAGCGAGGGGCCAGGGGTCCGGTTCGAGTTCTTC.

In its sample, this clone was seen once. The V gene is TRBV7-7, the J gene TRBJ2-3, with D possibly being TRBD1 (5 bases). Germline CDR1 SSHAT, CDR2 FNYEAQ (reference sequence). The CDR3 has 14 amino acids. The germline V and J ends were trimmed by 5 bases and 4 bases, with 13 bases remaining between them. The CDR3 here is CASSRSRASDTQYF. CDR3 bases: TGTGCCAGCAGCCGAAGCAGGGCCTCAGATACGCAGTATTTT.

The chain carries TRBV16 and TRBJ1-1; D remains unclear. The V end lost 4 bases, the J end lost 0 bases, and 9 bases lay between the germline ends. The CDR3 is 14 residues long. Germline assignment: CDR1 KGHSY and CDR2 FQNENV. CDR3: CASSPGRLNTEAFF. CDR3 nucleotides: TGTGCCAGCAGCCCTGGACGGCTGAACACTGAAGCTTTCTTT.

The chain links TRBV19 to TRBJ2-1; D uncertain. Germline V lookup: CDR1 LNHDA, CDR2 SQIVND (reference sequence). The CDR3 contains 11 residues. Trimming left V 9 bases short and J 8 bases short, with 11 bases between. The CDR3 protein is CASQREDEQFF. CDR3 DNA: TGTGCCAGCCAACGCGAGGATGAGCAGTTCTTC.

About this clone: Other DNA sequences in this specimen translate into the identical CDR3. The DNA of the CDR3 is TGCGCCAGCAGTAGAGGGGGGACAGATACGCAGTATTTT. Translated, it gives CASSRGGTDTQYF. This chain links TRBV5-1 with TRBJ2-3; TRBD1 or TRBD2 may be the D gene (6 bases each). The V end lost 5 bases, the J end lost 3 bases, and 10 bases lay between the germline ends. The CDR3 consists of 13 residues. Germline values: CDR1 SGHRS, CDR2 YFSETQ.

J is TRBJ2-7 and V is TRBV5-1; the match to TRBD2 covers 7 bases. Germline V gives CDR1 SGHRS, CDR2 YFSETQ. Trimming cost V 4 bases and J 1 base; bases outside gene matches: 8. The CDR3 runs 15 residues. The CDR3 nucleotides read TGCGCCAGCAGCCAGCGACTAGCCCCGTCCTACGAGCAGTACTTC. Its protein is CASSQRLAPSYEQYF.